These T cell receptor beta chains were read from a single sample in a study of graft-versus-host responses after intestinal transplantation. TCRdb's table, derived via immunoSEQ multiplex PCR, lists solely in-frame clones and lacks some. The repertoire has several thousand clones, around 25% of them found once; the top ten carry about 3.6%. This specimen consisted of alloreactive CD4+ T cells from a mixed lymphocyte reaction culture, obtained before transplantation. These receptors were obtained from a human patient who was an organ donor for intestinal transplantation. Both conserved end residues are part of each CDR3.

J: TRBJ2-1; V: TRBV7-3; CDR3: CASSPTLVNEQFF
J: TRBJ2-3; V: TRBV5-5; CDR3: CASSPGLRSTDTQYF
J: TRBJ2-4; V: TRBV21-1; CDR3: CASSKVPSGRAPQYF
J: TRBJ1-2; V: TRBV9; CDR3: CGGRTYRGYTF
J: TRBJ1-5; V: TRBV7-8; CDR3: CASSLARIQGHQPQHF
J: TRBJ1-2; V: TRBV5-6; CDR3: CASSYDRAYGYTF
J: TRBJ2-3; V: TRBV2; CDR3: CASSWDRVTDTQYF
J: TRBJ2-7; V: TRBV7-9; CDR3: CASSPRQGKGLAYEQYF
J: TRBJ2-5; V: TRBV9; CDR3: CASSVYRTGGVETQYF
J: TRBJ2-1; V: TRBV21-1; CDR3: CASSKVTSGEDNEQFF
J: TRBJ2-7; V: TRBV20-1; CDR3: CSATSGYEQYF